The clone carrying this TCR beta chain has just a few counts. As handled by the study authors: Nucleated cell number was recorded as an estimate derived from reference gene primer amplification. Using immunoSEQ multiplex PCR, the repertoire was profiled, and TCRdb retains in-frame clones only, with some absent. The V and J calls and the clone size are those of that table, but D and trimming were determined from the DNA. The data hold a few hundred thousand clones, with around 88% observed a single time. V shed 6 bases and J 2 bases; nucleotides not matched to a gene: 9. This CDR3 is 15 amino acids long. Per germline, CDR1 SNHLY and CDR2 FYNNEI. This entry is derived from a study of blood T cell repertoires in COVID-19. At the level of the study: The study drew acute and convalescent COVID-19 samples from the United States, Italy and Spain. PBMCs, B-cell-depleted T cells, or T cells provided the cDNA or gDNA that made up the material.

The sample taken for sequencing was peripheral blood. This receptor was taken from an elderly man with acute or convalescent COVID-19. The J gene is TRBJ2-5, the V gene TRBV2, with 7 nucleotides matching TRBD1. CDR3 loop: CASRFDRAAQETQYF. CDR3 nucleotide sequence: TGTGCCAGCAGGTTCGACAGGGCGGCGCAAGAGACCCAGTACTTC.